This entry features one T cell receptor beta chain sequence. It lacks a known antigen. Within one base of it there is no much larger clone, and no base qualities were kept. Trimming takes 7 bases off V and 4 bases off J; junction bases not matched to a gene: 10. The germline V gene (reference sequence) supplies CDR1 MNHEY and CDR2 SMNVEV. Inclusive of the bounding cysteine and phenylalanine, the CDR3 is 16 residues long. The sequence is cut down to CDR3 DNA, 48 bases in frame from base 1. The immunoSEQ Assay was used to sequence TCRbeta CDR3 regions. After extraction, genomic DNA underwent amplification by bias-controlled multiplex PCR, followed by high-throughput sequencing. The study's own analysis went as follows. To quantify the absolute abundance of each unique TCRbeta CDR3 region, sequences were collapsed and filtered. T cell fraction was estimated by normalization of TCRbeta template counts to usable DNA, with usable DNA being measured through amplification of reference genes present in all nucleated cells. Repertoire TCRs were annotated as SARS-CoV-2-specific when V gene, CDR3 amino acid sequence and J gene were exactly matched to a known reactive TCR set. MIRA supplied the reference SARS-CoV-2 TCR set, which was filtered for enrichment in COVID-19-positive ImmuneCODE repertoires so that public or cross-reactive TCRs were removed. Using the MIRA antigens, annotated TCRs were further analysed by specific ORF or by position within an ORF. Breadth was defined as the number of annotated unique rearrangements divided by the total number of unique productive rearrangements, and depth was defined as the summed frequency of the annotated unique rearrangements. Group comparisons of TCR breadth used two-sided Wilcoxon rank-sum tests. The table was pulled from immuneACCESS by TCRdb, which kept in-frame rearrangements only. Such tables lose some clones; where checked, under half of the loss comes from unresolved V genes, and the rest has no known cause. D and trimming were read from the DNA, whereas the V and J calls and clone size are those reported in that table. This sample gives about 450,000 clones in total; about 91% of them show up just once. The ten largest make up 2.5% to 3% of the sample.

The data were taken from a study of Ad26.COV2.S vaccination and SARS-CoV-2 variants (dated by TCRdb to the early 2020s). About the investigation overall: Vaccine-arm donors came from COV1001, a multicentre, randomized, double-blind, placebo-controlled phase I-IIa trial of Ad26.COV2.S in healthy adults. Ad26.COV2.S was administered intramuscularly at 5 x 10^10 or 1 x 10^11 viral particles, either as a single shot or as two shots given 56 days apart. TCRbeta repertoire sequencing was used to assess the specificity and breadth of SARS-CoV-2-reactive T cell receptors after Ad26.COV2.S vaccination. A total of 32 samples were included in the TCR-sequenced set, comprising roughly 19 Ad26.COV2.S vaccine recipients, 5 placebo recipients and 8 SARS-CoV-2 convalescent individuals. Trial participants were randomized into five groups of five: low-dose or high-dose Ad26.COV2.S given once or twice, or placebo on both occasions. Investigators remained blinded to trial group allocation during experiments and outcome assessment. Broader findings and caveats from the paper: According to the authors, total T cell responses may have been underestimated by the TCR breadth and depth analyses. Higher spike-specific TCR breadth was observed in Ad26.COV2.S recipients than in placebo recipients (P = 0.0014). After vaccination, spike-specific CD8+ and CD4+ T cell responses were reported to show substantial breadth. Comparable non-spike TCR breadth was observed between vaccine and placebo recipients, consistent with only spike being contained in the vaccine. The study lacked the statistical power to compare responses across vaccine doses or regimens.

Sample treatment or condition, as interpreted from the label and publication: around 19 received Ad26.COV2.S at low or high dose, single or two shots; 5 received placebo; per-sample allocation not given. Repertoires of vaccine and placebo recipients were sequenced from samples collected on day 63 after the first injection. Between 29 July and 7 August 2020, Cohort 1b enrolled 20 to 30 adults aged 18-55 years at one site in Boston, USA. Ad26.COV2.S consisted of a replication-incompetent adenovirus type 26 vector by which a prefusion-stabilized SARS-CoV-2 spike protein from the original Wuhan strain was expressed.

The V and J genes are TRBV27 and TRBJ2-2, with 9 bases matching TRBD1. The sequence was obtained from a person aged 18-60 years who received the Ad26.COV2.S COVID-19 vaccine or a placebo. Material: peripheral blood, obtained in a trial of Ad26.COV2.S vaccine versus placebo. The bases read TGTGCCAGCACCCTACTGGGACAGGGCCTCACCGGGGAGCTGTTTTTT. Translated, this is CASTLLGQGLTGELFF.